This is a list of T cell receptor beta chains from one sample in a study of T cells in Graves' hyperthyroidism and ophthalmopathy. Via MiXCR, TCRdb re-called the multiplex PCR reads, giving one row per CDR3 protein. The data contain over 150,000 distinct CDR3 sequences, about a sixth of them singletons. The specimen sequenced was blood. The receptors were gathered from a woman aged 50 to 60 with Graves' hyperthyroidism. The CDR3 runs from the conserved cysteine through the conserved F or W. The D gene is left open where the match is weak. Size values are once, few and many counts, or a class for expanded clones, and some rows have none.

TRBJ1-4,TRBV30,-,-,CAWRRGGRNEKLFF,TGTGCCTGGAGGCGAGGGGGGCGTAATGAAAAACTGTTTTTT
TRBJ2-1,TRBV12-3/TRBV12-4,-,TRBD2,CASRRGTSGIDNEQFF,TGTGCCAGCAGGAGGGGGACTAGCGGGATAGACAATGAGCAGTTCTTC
TRBJ2-1,TRBV11-2,many,TRBD1,CASSLGQGGNYEQFF,TGTGCCAGCAGCTTAGGACAGGGGGGTAACTATGAGCAGTTCTTC
TRBJ2-1,TRBV5-5,many,-,CASSSRGLRSGYYNEQFF,TGTGCCAGCAGCTCAAGGGGCCTGAGGAGTGGGTACTACAATGAGCAGTTCTTC
TRBJ1-1,TRBV24-1,-,-,CATKNTEAFF,TGTGCCACCAAGAACACTGAAGCTTTCTTT
TRBJ2-7,TRBV10-2,-,TRBD1,CASSDELRQGAYEQYF,TGCGCCAGCAGTGACGAGTTGAGACAGGGGGCCTACGAGCAGTACTTC
TRBJ1-2,TRBV20-1,-,-,CSARDTGPNYGYTF,TGCAGTGCTAGAGATACGGGTCCAAACTATGGCTACACCTTC
TRBJ2-1,TRBV12-3/TRBV12-4,many,TRBD2,CASSDEGTSGRLWEQFF,TGTGCCAGCAGTGACGAAGGGACTAGCGGGAGATTATGGGAGCAGTTCTTC
TRBJ2-7,TRBV15,-,TRBD2,CATSRDLGLGGYEQYF,TGTGCCACCAGCAGAGATTTGGGTCTCGGGGGGTACGAGCAGTACTTC
TRBJ1-1,TRBV28,-,TRBD1,CASTPLGRGPLGNTEAFF,TGTGCCAGCACCCCCCTCGGCAGGGGGCCACTAGGGAACACTGAAGCTTTCTTT
TRBJ2-1,TRBV6-2/TRBV6-3,-,TRBD2,CASSYSFGSGRSYNEQFF,TGTGCCAGCAGTTACAGTTTCGGTAGCGGGAGATCCTACAATGAGCAGTTCTTC
TRBJ1-5,TRBV6-1,few,-,CASRHDRSQPQHF,TGTGCCAGCAGACACGACAGATCTCAGCCCCAGCATTTT